This T cell receptor beta chain emerged from a study of early T cells in non-severe SARS-CoV-2 infection (dated by TCRdb to the early 2020s). Looking at the study overall: TCR sequencing used bulk RNA from unsorted whole blood, so alpha and beta chains could not be paired.

The investigation overall reported the following: VDJdb matching was skewed toward anti-spike CD8 responses and likely underestimated virus-specific expansions, missing private and CD4 specificities.

Library prep was done by 5' RACE. The data were produced on a NextSeq 500. To correct for sequencing error and PCR bias, the TCR library protocol tagged individual cDNA molecules with unique molecular identifiers. Sequencing covered both TCR alpha and beta chains, and within each sample the abundances of alpha and beta sequences were tightly co-correlated. Turning to the authors' computational methods: V gene, J gene and CDR3 annotation of TCR sequences was performed with Decombinator V4. Expanded TCRs were defined as changing significantly between any two time points under a Poisson model with p below 0.0001. TCR abundances were normalised to the total number of TCRs sequenced per sample and expressed as counts per million. MAIT TCRs were defined by TRAV1-2 paired with TRAJ12, TRAJ20 or TRAJ33, and iNKT TCRs by TRAV10 paired with TRAJ18. VDJdb, accessed 1 November 2021, was searched for CMV, EBV and SARS-CoV-2 annotated TCRs, with TCRs annotated for multiple antigens excluded. TCRdb's own reprocessing of the public reads used fastp at Q25 and MiXCR and kept productive beta chains. Identical CDR3 protein sequences are pooled into one entry, listed with their most common genes and DNA. TCRdb, rather than the study authors, made the V and J calls. The sample profile shows some 70,000 distinct CDR3 sequences; about 9.4% of them were found once. The top ten clones comprise 5.9% of the sample.

This clonotype has a count of ten or more. What this receptor recognizes is not known. No quality values exist for individual bases; no much larger clone is one base distant. The study was a case-control design nested within a healthcare worker cohort in London, UK, with weekly nasopharyngeal swab PCR tests and blood sampling. Healthcare workers were recruited between 23 and 31 March 2020, during the week of the UK lockdown, and were followed weekly for up to about 15 weeks. The junction shows trimming of 1 base on V and 0 bases on J, plus 6 bases between the germline ends. From a lookup of the germline V gene (reference sequence), CDR1 and CDR2 are LNHNV and YYDKDF. The CDR3, cysteine through phenylalanine, is 14 amino acids long. Left in the record is the CDR3 DNA by itself, 42 bases read in frame from the first base.

The source of this sequence is an adult who was a healthcare worker with PCR-confirmed SARS-CoV-2 infection or an uninfected control (not recorded which). The sample was whole blood. The sequence joins TRBV15 to TRBJ1-1; the D gene cannot be named for sure. The encoded CDR3 is CATSRGHLNTEAFF. The DNA sequence is given as TGTGCCACCAGCAGAGGCCACTTGAACACTGAAGCTTTCTTT.